This passage covers 17 T cell receptor beta chains from one sample sequenced in a study of blood T cells in healthy people across ages. A J-beta primer mix and a sample-barcoded 5' primer were used in a second PCR of roughly 6 to 11 cycles. TCRdb re-analysed the 5' RACE reads in MiXCR, keeping a single row per CDR3 protein. Among more than 800,000 distinct CDR3 sequences listed, 29% were seen once. The sequencing sample was made of blood. These receptors originate from a woman older than 75 in good health.

This clonotype was recorded many times. The chain recombines TRBV7-2 with TRBJ1-4; 9 bases align to TRBD1. The germline V gene has CDR1 SGHTA and CDR2 FQGNSA. CDR3 length: 17 amino acids. The V gene end was trimmed by 6 bases and the J gene end by 4 bases; junction bases not matched to a gene: 12. The CDR3 DNA is TGTGCCAGCAGTCGGGACAGGGTTGCCGGTATTAATGAAAAACTGTTTTTT. Translated: CASSRDRVAGINEKLFF.

This clonotype has at least ten counts. The chain has TRBV20-1 and TRBJ2-7, with D perhaps matching TRBD2 (5 bases). The germline V and J ends were trimmed by 5 bases and 0 bases, with 11 bases remaining between them. CDR3 length equals 13 residues. Per germline, CDR1 DFQATT and CDR2 SNEGSKA (reference sequence). The CDR3 loop reads CSAGGPSSYEQYF. CDR3 nucleotide sequence: TGCAGTGCTGGCGGGCCGAGCTCCTACGAGCAGTACTTC.

This clonotype has at least ten counts. This sequence joins TRBV12-3 or TRBV12-4 and TRBJ1-2; D is unclear. The CDR3 loop spans 14 amino acids. Trimming pared 0 bases from V and 4 bases from J, leaving 9 bases between. This CDR3 reads CASSLAMDPYGYTF. CDR3 DNA: TGTGCCAGCAGTTTAGCGATGGATCCCTATGGCTACACCTTC.

This clonotype was observed a few times. The DNA for the CDR3 is TGTGCCAGCAGCTCAAAACGCGGGGATTCACCCCTCCACTTT. Its protein product is CASSSKRGDSPLHF. The gene calls are TRBV7-6 and TRBJ1-6; no firm D call. Trimming took off 4 bases at V and 8 bases at J, with 12 bases between the two ends. CDR1 and CDR2 (germline): SGHVS, FNYEAQ. This CDR3 contains 14 residues.

Only a few counts were recorded for this clonotype. A much larger clone differs from this one at a single base, so this may be a read error. The rearrangement links TRBV6-2 or TRBV6-3 to TRBJ2-7; 8 bases agree with TRBD1. Unmatched junction bases numbered 15, after V lost 7 bases and J lost 7 bases. The CDR3 runs 15 residues. CDR1 is MNHEY and CDR2 is SVGEGT in the germline V gene. The CDR3 loop reads CASNSGQGGHNEQYF. The CDR3 DNA sequence: TGTGCCAGCAACTCTGGACAGGGTGGCCACAATGAGCAGTACTTC.

At least ten counts were recorded for this clonotype. The chain has TRBV20-1 and TRBJ2-1, with 8 bases matching TRBD1. Germline CDR1 reads DFQATT; CDR2 reads SNEGSKA (reference sequence). J gave up 3 bases and V 6 bases, and 4 bases lay outside the gene matches. This CDR3 spans 13 amino acids. The CDR3 sequence is CSARQGLYNEQFF. The CDR3 DNA is TGCAGTGCGCGACAGGGGCTCTACAATGAGCAGTTCTTC.

Comments on this clonotype: A clone one base away is much larger, so this may be a read error. The CDR3 spells CATSGTPETQDF. DNA of the CDR3: TGTGCCACCAGTGGAACCCCAGAGACCCAGGACTTC. The V call is TRBV24-1, the J call TRBJ2-5; D remains ambiguous. Germline V CDR1 and CDR2: KGHDR, SFDVKD. The CDR3 extends over 12 amino acids.

The chain recombines TRBV6-5 with TRBJ1-1, with a tentative D call TRBD1 (5 bases). The germline gives CDR1 MNHEY, CDR2 SVGAGI. The germline V and J ends were trimmed by 5 bases and 4 bases, with 11 bases remaining between them. This CDR3 has 13 residues. The DNA of the CDR3 is TGTGCCAGCAGTCCCTCAGGGCGCACTGAAGCTTTCTTT. This encodes CASSPSGRTEAFF.

CDR3: CASSGAQGGYSPLHF. Here the CDR3 DNA reads TGTGCCAGCAGCGGTGCCCAAGGGGGGTATTCACCCCTCCACTTT. The chain uses TRBV14 and TRBJ1-6; D might be TRBD1 (6 bases). V lost 5 bases and J 8 bases, leaving 16 bases between the germline ends. The germline V gene has CDR1 SGHDN and CDR2 FVKESK. This CDR3 has 15 residues.

This clonotype showed up just a few times. The V and J genes are TRBV20-1 and TRBJ2-1, with TRBD2 matching 8 bases. CDR3 length: 13 residues. Germline lookup yields CDR1 DFQATT and CDR2 SNEGSKA (reference sequence). V was pared by 7 bases and J by 6 bases, with 8 bases of the junction left unmatched. CDR3 coding DNA: TGCAGTGAAGGACTAGCAGGCGTCAATGAGCAGTTCTTC. Encoded protein: CSEGLAGVNEQFF.

This clonotype was seen ten or more times. V gene TRBV7-2 combines with J gene TRBJ2-3; D remains unclear. The CDR3 extends over 14 amino acids. The germline CDR1 and CDR2 sequences are SGHTA and FQGNSA. V gave up 5 bases and J gave up 3 bases, with 12 bases separating them. The CDR3 protein is CASSRAVETDTQYF. CDR3 DNA: TGTGCCAGCAGCCGCGCGGTAGAAACAGATACGCAGTATTTT. The full variable domain, its missing parts supplied by reference TRBV7-2 and TRBJ2-3, is GAGVSQSPSNKVTEKGKDVELRCDPISGHTALYWYRQSLGQGLEFLIYFQGNSAPDKSGLPSDRFSAERTGGSVSTLTIQRTQQEDSAVYLCASSRAVETDTQYFGPGTRLTVL.

This clonotype was counted at least ten times. The rearrangement uses TRBV5-6 and TRBJ1-2; D gene unclear. Germline V gene data show CDR1 as SGHDT and CDR2 as YYEEEE. The CDR3 is 14 residues long. Trimming took off 3 bases at V and 4 bases at J, with 13 bases between the two ends. DNA of the CDR3: TGTGCCAGCAGCTCTACCCGGTTCTTCTATGGCTACACCTTC. Protein: CASSSTRFFYGYTF. The full variable domain, with the rest looked up from reference TRBV5-6 and TRBJ1-2, is DAGVTQSPTHLIKTRGQQVTLRCSPKSGHDTVSWYQQALGQGPQFIFQYYEEEERQRGNFPDRFSGHQFPNYSSELNVNALLLGDSALYLCASSSTRFFYGYTFGSGTRLTVV.

Worth noting for this clonotype: This may come from a read error, since a much larger clone is one base off. DNA of the CDR3: TGTGCCAGCAGCTTAGGGGGACTAACCCTCAATGGGCAGTTCTTC. Residues: CASSLGGLTLNGQFF. The V and J genes are TRBV5-4 and TRBJ2-1; D is possibly TRBD2 (7 bases). Per germline, CDR1 SGHNT and CDR2 YYREEE (reference sequence). CDR3 length: 15 amino acids.

The chain has TRBV20-1 and TRBJ2-1, with D perhaps TRBD2 (6 bases). Germline V CDR1 and CDR2: DFQATT, SNEGSKA (reference sequence). The CDR3 consists of 14 residues. V was trimmed by 5 bases and J by 5 bases, leaving 16 bases between them. The CDR3: CSAGTGTANNEQFF. The CDR3 nucleotides read TGCAGTGCTGGCACCGGGACTGCGAACAATGAGCAGTTCTTC.

Notes on this clonotype: A much larger clone lies a single base off, so this may be a read error. V gene TRBV12-3 or TRBV12-4 combines with J gene TRBJ2-1, with 13 bases aligning to TRBD2. This CDR3 is built from 17 residues. This chain's CDR3 is CASSWTSGGRIPNEQCF. DNA for the CDR3: TGTGCCAGCAGTTGGACTAGCGGGGGCCGGATTCCCAATGAGCAGTGCTTC.

This clonotype turned up a few times. V usage is TRBV11-2 and J usage is TRBJ2-1; tentative D call: TRBD2 (5 bases). Gene TRBJ2-7 matches the end of the DNA better, so the J call may be wrong. The CDR3 extends over 15 amino acids. CDR1 is SGHAT, CDR2 FQNNGV, per germline. In DNA form, the CDR3 reads TGTGCCAGCAGCCTCCCTGGGAGCTCCTACAATGAGCAGTACTTC. Translation gives CASSLPGSSYNEQYF.

Only a few counts were recorded for this clonotype. The chain combines TRBV3-1 with TRBJ1-4, with D uncertain. Trimming left V 1 base short and J 7 bases short, with 13 bases between. CDR1 is LGHDT and CDR2 is YNNKEL in the germline V gene (reference sequence). The CDR3 loop spans 15 amino acids. CDR3 bases: TGTGCCAGCAGCCAAGCTTCAGGTCAAGGTGAAAAACTGTTTTTT. Protein product: CASSQASGQGEKLFF.